Presented here are 2 T cell receptor beta chains from one specimen sequenced in a study of shared clonotypes between healthy human individuals. Assay: immunoSEQ multiplex PCR; the TCRdb copy retains only in-frame clones and omits some. The top ten hold approximately 1.1% of the sample, which has about 1.5 million clones, 96% seen once. The sample comprised naive CD4+ T cells sorted from blood. This sample's subset: CD45RA+ positively selected. Receptors were obtained from a man between 25 and 39 years old in good health.

The chain couples TRBV18 to TRBJ2-3, with D unresolved. Per the germline V gene, CDR1 is KGHSH and CDR2 is LQKENI. This CDR3 is 14 amino acids long. Deletions cut 2 bases from V and 2 bases from J, with 8 bases between. CDR3 in DNA: TGTGCCAGCTCACCAACGATTAACACAGATACGCAGTATTTT. Its protein product is CASSPTINTDTQYF.

The chain combines TRBV5-1 with TRBJ2-7; D not resolved. CDR3 length: 11 amino acids. Germline lookup yields CDR1 SGHRS and CDR2 YFSETQ. V dropped 6 bases and J dropped 3 bases, with 7 bases sitting between them. The CDR3 coding sequence is TGCGCCAGCACTAATTTCTACGAGCAGTACTTC. Its protein is CASTNFYEQYF.